The 19 T cell receptor beta chains given below trace back to one sample, sequenced in a study of cytomegalovirus exposure and HLA in healthy donors. The study ran its PCR with 60 Vbeta and 13 Jbeta primers. Produced via immunoSEQ multiplex PCR; TCRdb's table is partial and in-frame only. The sample's table shows about 130,000 clones. Sequenced: PBMCs. These TCRs come from a young man in good health and CMV-seronegative.

Note on this clone: The sample contains more than one DNA sequence encoding this CDR3. The chain couples TRBV15 to TRBJ2-7; TRBD1 agrees at 9 bases. The length of the CDR3 is 13 residues. CDR1 is LNHNV and CDR2 is YYDKDF in the germline V gene (reference sequence). Germline trimming cut 3 bases from V and 4 bases from J; bases unmatched to any gene: 1. The CDR3 region is CATSRDRGYEQYF. In DNA, the CDR3 is TGTGCCACCAGCAGGGACAGGGGTTACGAGCAGTACTTC.

Comment on this clone: Different DNA sequences within this sample yield the same CDR3. The chain employs TRBV5-1 and TRBJ2-7; the match to TRBD1 covers 11 bases. In germline, CDR1 is SGHRS, CDR2 YFSETQ. CDR3 length: 14 residues. The J segment lost 4 bases and the V segment lost 4 bases, leaving 4 bases of the junction unmatched. The CDR3 DNA is TGCGCCAGCAGCCCGGGACAGGGGGGTTACGAGCAGTACTTC. Translated, it gives CASSPGQGGYEQYF.

The genes are TRBV2 and TRBJ2-5; D remains ambiguous. The CDR3 is 12 residues long. The V gene's germline CDR1 is SNHLY and CDR2 FYNNEI. Trimming pared 8 bases from V and 5 bases from J, leaving 12 bases between. CDR3 nucleotides: TGTGCCAGCGCCTCGGGTATGGAGACCCAGTACTTC. It codes for CASASGMETQYF.

The rearrangement joins TRBV9 to TRBJ1-2; TRBD1 matches 7 bases. The junction had 2 bases not matched to a gene; V was cut back by 0 bases and J by 0 bases. This CDR3 spans 15 amino acids. Germline CDR1 is SGDLS and CDR2 is YYNGEE. The CDR3, as DNA: TGTGCCAGCAGCGTAGAGACAGGGACTAACTATGGCTACACCTTC. Its translation: CASSVETGTNYGYTF.

CDR3 DNA: TGTGCCAGTAGTGTTGATTTGGAGGAAGAAAAACTGTTTTTT. Its protein is CASSVDLEEEKLFF. This chain connects TRBV19 to TRBJ1-4; D is ambiguous. The CDR3 contains 14 residues. The germline V and J ends were trimmed by 5 bases and 8 bases, with 15 bases remaining between them. Germline CDR1 and CDR2: LNHDA and SQIVND (reference sequence).

In DNA, the CDR3 is TGCGCCAGCAGCACCGGATTGACAGGGGACGGCACAGATACGCAGTATTTT. This codes for CASSTGLTGDGTDTQYF. The rearrangement links TRBV5-1 to TRBJ2-3; 8 bases match TRBD1. Germline V gene lookup returns CDR1 SGHRS and CDR2 YFSETQ. V lost 4 bases to trimming and J lost 1 base; unmatched junction nucleotides: 11. This CDR3 spans 17 amino acids.

This rearrangement joins TRBV19 to TRBJ1-5; 11 bases agree with TRBD1. CDR3 length: 20 residues. Germline values: CDR1 LNHDA, CDR2 SQIVND (reference sequence). The V segment lost 5 bases and the J segment 2 bases; nucleotides outside the gene matches: 17. As DNA, the CDR3 is TGTGCCAGTAGTTCGGACGGGACAGGGGGTAGTTTTGGGGGCAATCAGCCCCAGCATTTT. Amino acid sequence: CASSSDGTGGSFGGNQPQHF.

The J gene is TRBJ2-2, the V gene TRBV29-1; D uncertain. V was trimmed by 5 bases and J by 0 bases, leaving 7 bases between them. In germline, CDR1 is SQVTM, CDR2 ANQGSEA. This CDR3 region has 13 residues. The CDR3 sequence: CSVLESNTGELFF. The CDR3 bases are TGCAGCGTTTTGGAGTCGAACACCGGGGAGCTGTTTTTT.

V is TRBV7-3 and J is TRBJ1-1; possible D gene TRBD1, 6 bases. There are 13 residues in the CDR3. From germline, CDR1 is SGHTA and CDR2 FQGTGA. With 5 bases removed from V and 4 bases from J, the gap between germline ends came to 11 bases. The CDR3 sequence: CASSPTGITEAFF. The CDR3 DNA is TGTGCCAGCAGCCCGACAGGAATCACTGAAGCTTTCTTT.

V is TRBV6-1 and J is TRBJ2-7; the match to TRBD1 covers 10 bases. The CDR3 sequence is 15 residues long. V dropped 3 bases and J dropped 10; count of bases not matched to a gene: 12. CDR1 is MNHNS and CDR2 is SASEGT in the germline V gene. CDR3: CASSETPGQGILQYF. The CDR3, as DNA: TGTGCCAGCAGTGAGACCCCGGGACAGGGGATCCTTCAGTACTTC.

V usage is TRBV2 and J usage is TRBJ2-5; 9 bases are a match to TRBD2. V trimming: 7 bases; J trimming: 5 bases; junction bases outside the gene matches: 5. The CDR3 totals 13 residues. Germline CDR1 and CDR2: SNHLY and FYNNEI. CDR3 coding DNA: TGTGCCAGCACCGGGACTAGCAGGGAGACCCAGTACTTC. It translates to CASTGTSRETQYF. The whole variable domain, remainder taken from reference TRBV2 and TRBJ2-5, is EPEVTQTPSHQVTQMGQEVILRCVPISNHLYFYWYRQILGQKVEFLVSFYNNEISEKSEIFDDQFSVERPDGSNFTLKIRSTKLEDSAMYFCASTGTSRETQYFGPGTRLLVL.

The rearrangement joins TRBV19 to TRBJ2-5; D remains ambiguous. Germline CDR1 and CDR2: LNHDA and SQIVND (reference sequence). V shed 0 bases and J shed 7 bases, with 15 bases lying between them. The CDR3 loop spans 15 amino acids. CDR3 nucleotide sequence: TGTGCCAGTAGTATAGATCTCAGCATAAGCGTGACCCAGTACTTC. It yields the protein CASSIDLSISVTQYF.

This rearrangement joins TRBV28 to TRBJ1-5; tentative D call: TRBD1 (5 bases). The CDR3 runs 15 residues. From germline, CDR1 is MDHEN and CDR2 SYDVKM. V was trimmed by 3 bases and J by 1 base, leaving 10 bases between them. The CDR3 here is CASSFRTGSNQPQHF. CDR3 nucleotides: TGTGCCAGCAGTTTTAGAACAGGAAGCAATCAGCCCCAGCATTTT.

The gene calls are TRBV18 and TRBJ1-1; TRBD1 is a possible D gene (6 bases). V was clipped by 4 bases and J by 1 base, with 7 bases between them. Per the germline V gene, CDR1 is KGHSH and CDR2 is LQKENI. CDR3 length equals 13 residues. The CDR3 nucleotides are TGTGCCAGCTCACTACAGGGGAACACTGAAGCTTTCTTT. This gives the protein CASSLQGNTEAFF.

The genes are TRBV5-1 and TRBJ2-1; D not certain. The V end lost 0 bases, the J end lost 0 bases, and 13 bases lay between the germline ends. The CDR3 runs to 17 residues. In germline, CDR1 is SGHRS, CDR2 YFSETQ. The CDR3, as DNA: TGCGCCAGCAGCTTGGATATCGTGGCGGCCTCCTACAATGAGCAGTTCTTC. It translates to CASSLDIVAASYNEQFF.

The chain has TRBV6-1 and TRBJ1-6; no reliable D call. The CDR3 loop spans 14 amino acids. CDR1 MNHNS and CDR2 SASEGT come from the germline V gene. The ends were cut back, 7 bases at V and 0 bases at J, with 7 bases in the middle. The CDR3 bases are TGTGCCAGCATCACAAGCTCCTATAATTCACCCCTCCACTTT. Amino acid sequence: CASITSSYNSPLHF.

V and J are TRBV7-2 and TRBJ1-2; D is uncertain. Trimming removed 4 bases at V and 3 bases at J, with 12 bases between. This CDR3 region has 14 residues. Germline-derived CDR1 and CDR2 are SGHTA and FQGNSA. CDR3 DNA sequence: TGTGCCAGCAGCTCGACGACGGGATACTATGGCTACACCTTC. As protein: CASSSTTGYYGYTF.

V is TRBV2 and J is TRBJ1-1; D uncertain. CDR1 SNHLY and CDR2 FYNNEI come from the germline V gene. The CDR3 totals 11 residues. Between the trimmed V and J ends, which lost 7 bases and 5 bases, there was a span of 8 bases. The CDR3 is CASNGLTEAFF. The CDR3 region has the DNA TGTGCCAGCAACGGGTTAACTGAAGCTTTCTTT.

V is TRBV18 and J is TRBJ2-1, with D perhaps TRBD1 (6 bases). The CDR3 extends over 15 amino acids. Trimming removed 3 bases from V and 0 bases from J, with 9 bases in between. Germline CDR1 reads KGHSH; CDR2 reads LQKENI. As DNA, the CDR3 is TGTGCCAGCTCACCCCAGGGGAACTCCTACAATGAGCAGTTCTTC. It translates to CASSPQGNSYNEQFF.